This T cell receptor beta chain was identified during a study of shared clonotypes between healthy human individuals. Study background: The plates for each donor numbered three CD4 naive, three CD4 memory, two CD8 naive and one CD8 memory. Study-wide results and limits: Around 5% was the fraction of naive CD4 clonotypes found shared across several donors. Sequencing depth was expected to influence donor clonotype sharing.

Per the original methods: Junction-only sequences without quality scores were provided by ImmunoSEQ, so filtering was different. Repertoires were generated with immunoSEQ multiplex PCR, while TCRdb's copy carries only in-frame clones and drops some. That table is the source of V, J and clone size, and D and trimming were worked out from the DNA. The data contain a few hundred thousand clones, approximately 65% of them singletons. About this clone itself: The antigen is undetermined.

Germline assignment: CDR1 MNHEY and CDR2 SVGAGI. This CDR3 has 14 amino acids. After removal of 5 bases from V and 6 bases from J, the junction contained 6 bases not matched to a gene. The sequencing sample was made of memory CD4+ T cells sorted from blood. The subset: CD45RA-negative fraction. The V gene is TRBV6-5, the J gene TRBJ1-2, with 10 bases that match TRBD1. The TCR was taken from a man younger than 45 in good health. The CDR3 loop reads CASSKTGGADGYTF. CDR3 nucleotide sequence: TGTGCCAGCAGTAAGACAGGGGGCGCGGATGGCTACACCTTC.